Below, 20 T cell receptor beta chains from the same sample are listed, as sequenced in a study of beta chain features in type 1 diabetes. Isolated RNA was reverse transcribed in full, so expressed TCRB transcripts were sequenced. The table came from immunoSEQ multiplex PCR; TCRdb's copy has only in-frame clones and leaves some out. The sample lists about 410,000 clones; around 14% were seen once. The sample was naive CD4+ T cells from blood. The receptor set was obtained from a man aged 25-40 years in good health.

This chain connects TRBV4-3 to TRBJ1-2; D is perhaps TRBD1 (6 bases). This CDR3 spans 17 amino acids. V was shortened by 1 base and J by 7 bases, with 22 bases between the two germline ends. Per the germline V gene, CDR1 is LGHNA and CDR2 is YSLEER. The CDR3 nucleotides read TGCGCCAGCAGCCAAGTCCAGAGCCCAGGGGTTTTTGCTGGCTACACCTTC. It specifies CASSQVQSPGVFAGYTF.

This clone appeared a few times. The J gene is TRBJ1-1, the V gene TRBV29-1, with 8 bases matching TRBD1. Germline V gives CDR1 SQVTM, CDR2 ANQGSEA. There are 13 residues in the CDR3. V gave up 3 bases and J gave up 8 bases; unmatched junction bases: 8. The CDR3, as DNA: TGCAGCGTTGACGGACAGGGAGGGGAGGAAGCTTTCTTT. It yields the protein CSVDGQGGEEAFF.

This clone has more than one count but fewer than ten. The chain carries TRBV7-2 and TRBJ2-3; unclear D gene. V lost 2 bases, J lost 2 bases, and 11 bases lay in between. Germline V gene lookup returns CDR1 SGHTA and CDR2 FQGNSA. There are 15 residues in the CDR3. The CDR3 nucleotides read TGTGCCAGCAGCTTAAGCGTCAGTTTCACAGATACGCAGTATTTT. It yields the protein CASSLSVSFTDTQYF.

This clone was found a few times. This chain joins TRBV30 and TRBJ2-3; D is possibly TRBD2 (5 bases). V dropped 8 bases and J dropped 2 bases, with 14 bases sitting between them. The germline V gene has CDR1 GTSNPN and CDR2 SVGIG (reference sequence). The CDR3 is 13 amino acids. CDR3 coding DNA: TGTGCCCATGCAGGACGGGACACAGATACGCAGTATTTT. As protein: CAHAGRDTDTQYF.

This clone came up a few times. Other nucleotide sequences from this sample produce the same CDR3. This chain joins TRBV18 and TRBJ1-2; D remains unclear. The germline V and J ends were trimmed by 2 bases and 3 bases, with 4 bases remaining between them. The CDR3 spans 12 residues. Looked up from germline, CDR1 is KGHSH and CDR2 is LQKENI. Written as DNA, the CDR3 is TGTGCCAGCTCACCAGGGGACTATGGCTACACCTTC. Its protein is CASSPGDYGYTF.

V gene TRBV5-1 combines with J gene TRBJ2-3; unclear D gene. The V and J ends lost 4 bases and 0 bases respectively, with 15 bases between them. The CDR3 totals 16 residues. CDR1 SGHRS and CDR2 YFSETQ come from the germline V gene. CDR3 in amino acids: CASSVSNHPSTDTQYF. CDR3 DNA sequence: TGCGCCAGCAGCGTGAGCAACCACCCTAGCACAGATACGCAGTATTTT.

This clone was detected only a few times. The V call is TRBV7-2, the J call TRBJ2-5; 8 bases agree with TRBD1. The length of the CDR3 is 12 residues. Looked up from germline, CDR1 is SGHTA and CDR2 is FQGNSA. The J segment lost 6 bases and the V segment lost 10 bases, leaving 7 bases of the junction unmatched. The CDR3 coding sequence is TGTGCCACCCAAACAGGGGGGCAGACCCAGTACTTC. It is translated as CATQTGGQTQYF. Variable domain in full (rest from reference TRBV7-2 and TRBJ2-5): GAGVSQSPSNKVTEKGKDVELRCDPISGHTALYWYRQSLGQGLEFLIYFQGNSAPDKSGLPSDRFSAERTGGSVSTLTIQRTQQEDSAVYLCATQTGGQTQYFGPGTRLLVL.

This clone was detected only a few times. The chain recombines TRBV7-9 with TRBJ2-1; 14 bases are shared with TRBD2. CDR1 SEHNR and CDR2 FQNEAQ come from the germline V gene (reference sequence). The V and J ends lost 5 bases and 12 bases, in that order; junction bases with no gene match: 12. The CDR3 extends over 16 amino acids. CDR3 coding DNA: TGTGCCAGCAGCCCTGAGCAGGGACTAGCGGGAGTGAGGCAGTTCTTC. It is translated as CASSPEQGLAGVRQFF.

About this clone itself: The sample carries other DNA sequences with the same CDR3. The chain is built from TRBV9 and TRBJ2-6, with D possibly TRBD2 on 5 matching bases. This CDR3 has 16 amino acids. Trimming shortened V by 0 bases and J by 1 base, and 8 bases separated the two germline ends. Germline values: CDR1 SGDLS, CDR2 YYNGEE. The CDR3 sequence is CASSVVRASGANVLTF. The CDR3 DNA reads TGTGCCAGCAGCGTAGTGAGGGCGTCTGGGGCCAACGTCCTGACTTTC.

This clone was observed a handful of times. V gene TRBV7-2 combines with J gene TRBJ2-3, with TRBD2 matching 10 bases. This CDR3 comprises 17 residues. Germline V gives CDR1 SGHTA, CDR2 FQGNSA. Germline trimming cut 2 bases from V and 2 bases from J; bases unmatched to any gene: 7. The CDR3 DNA sequence: TGTGCCAGCAGCTTAACCCTAGCGGGGGCCAACACAGATACGCAGTATTTT. Encoded protein: CASSLTLAGANTDTQYF.

This clone was seen only a few times. The chain carries TRBV30 and TRBJ1-2, with 12 bases identical to TRBD1. Germline V gives CDR1 GTSNPN, CDR2 SVGIG (reference sequence). The CDR3 length is 15 residues. With 2 bases clipped from V and 7 bases from J, the junction kept 8 bases outside the gene matches. CDR3 loop: CAWSYGTGGRSGYTF. In DNA, the CDR3 is TGTGCCTGGAGTTATGGGACAGGGGGCAGGAGTGGCTACACCTTC.

The chain combines TRBV7-2 with TRBJ1-5, with a weak D call TRBD1 (5 bases). CDR1 and CDR2 from the germline V gene are SGHTA and FQGNSA. The V and J ends lost 1 base and 2 bases respectively, with 15 bases between them. CDR3 length equals 17 residues. DNA for the CDR3: TGTGCCAGCAGCTTAGTGGGACCTCGGGAAGGCAATCAGCCCCAGCATTTT. This codes for CASSLVGPREGNQPQHF.

The rearrangement uses TRBV7-2 and TRBJ2-1, with 8 bases fitting TRBD2. The CDR3 has 16 amino acids. Germline CDR1 is SGHTA and CDR2 is FQGNSA. The junction had 5 bases not matched to a gene; V was cut back by 1 base and J by 3 bases. DNA for the CDR3: TGTGCCAGCAGCTTAGGAGCTAGCGGGCGCTACAATGAGCAGTTCTTC. This encodes CASSLGASGRYNEQFF. The complete variable domain, with remaining parts taken from reference TRBV7-2 and TRBJ2-1, reads GAGVSQSPSNKVTEKGKDVELRCDPISGHTALYWYRQSLGQGLEFLIYFQGNSAPDKSGLPSDRFSAERTGGSVSTLTIQRTQQEDSAVYLCASSLGASGRYNEQFFGPGTRLTVL.

This rearrangement joins TRBV7-2 to TRBJ1-2, with D perhaps matching TRBD1 (5 bases). The V gene's germline CDR1 is SGHTA and CDR2 FQGNSA. This CDR3 spans 15 amino acids. The V gene lost 0 bases and the J gene lost 5 bases, with 13 bases spanning the gap. The CDR3 is CASSLAPRVSYGYTF. The CDR3 DNA is TGTGCCAGCAGCTTAGCGCCCAGGGTGTCTTATGGCTACACCTTC.

V gene TRBV7-2 combines with J gene TRBJ2-5; possibly TRBD1 or TRBD2 for D (5 bases each). Germline CDR1 and CDR2: SGHTA and FQGNSA. The CDR3 runs 11 residues. The V and J ends lost 5 bases and 10 bases respectively, with 11 bases between them. The CDR3 DNA sequence: TGTGCCAGCAGCCCTTGGGGGAACCAGTACTTC. Its protein is CASSPWGNQYF.

The chain combines TRBV30 with TRBJ2-1, with TRBD2 identical over 7 bases. V dropped 6 bases and J dropped 8; count of bases not matched to a gene: 16. Germline V gives CDR1 GTSNPN, CDR2 SVGIG (reference sequence). The CDR3 spans 15 residues. CDR3 in amino acids: CACKTGLYPRDEQFF. The CDR3 region has the DNA TGTGCCTGCAAAACGGGACTATACCCTAGGGATGAGCAGTTCTTC. Combining the CDR3 with reference TRBV30 and TRBJ2-1 gives the whole variable domain SQTIHQWPATLVQPVGSPLSLECTVEGTSNPNLYWYRQAAGRGLQLLFYSVGIGQISSEVPQNLSASRPQDRQFILSSKKLLLSDSGFYLCACKTGLYPRDEQFFGPGTRLTVL.

This clone was counted a few times. J is TRBJ1-2 and V is TRBV30; D unresolved. CDR1 is GTSNPN and CDR2 is SVGIG in the germline V gene (reference sequence). This CDR3 has 14 amino acids. V was clipped by 2 bases and J by 3 bases, with 13 bases between them. Here the CDR3 reads CAWSRVGVDYGYTF. Written as DNA, the CDR3 is TGTGCCTGGAGTCGGGTTGGAGTAGACTATGGCTACACCTTC.

The chain is built from TRBV11-2 and TRBJ2-1; D not certain. Germline V gene data show CDR1 as SGHAT and CDR2 as FQNNGV. V shed 5 bases and J shed 9 bases, with 5 bases lying between them. CDR3 length: 10 amino acids. The CDR3, as DNA: TGTGCCAGCAGCATTCGTGAGCAGTTCTTC. Its protein is CASSIREQFF.

Written as DNA, the CDR3 is TGCGCCAGCAGCGACGGGAGCTATGGCTACACCTTC. Translation: CASSDGSYGYTF. V and J are TRBV5-1 and TRBJ1-2; D unresolved. V was pared by 4 bases and J by 4 bases, with 8 bases between. The germline V gene has CDR1 SGHRS and CDR2 YFSETQ. This CDR3 is 12 amino acids long.

This clone was detected only a few times. This sequence joins TRBV7-2 and TRBJ2-5, with TRBD2 matching 7 bases. Germline CDR1 SGHTA, CDR2 FQGNSA. Trimming cost V 4 bases and J 5 bases; bases outside gene matches: 16. The CDR3 has 17 residues. The CDR3 nucleotides are TGTGCCAGCAGCTGGCTGATTAGCGGGTATTTCCAGGAGACCCAGTACTTC. As protein: CASSWLISGYFQETQYF.